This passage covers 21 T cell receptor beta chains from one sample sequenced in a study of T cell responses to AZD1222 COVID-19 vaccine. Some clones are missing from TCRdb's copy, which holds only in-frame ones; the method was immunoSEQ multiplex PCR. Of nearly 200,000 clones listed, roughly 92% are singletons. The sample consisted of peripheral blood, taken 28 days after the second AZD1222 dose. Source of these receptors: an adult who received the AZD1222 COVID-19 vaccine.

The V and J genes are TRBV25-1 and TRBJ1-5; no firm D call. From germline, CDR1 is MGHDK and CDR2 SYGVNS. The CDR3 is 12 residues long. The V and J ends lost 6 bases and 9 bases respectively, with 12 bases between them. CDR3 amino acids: CASSKGIAPQHF. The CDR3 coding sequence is TGTGCCAGCAGCAAAGGGATCGCGCCCCAGCATTTT.

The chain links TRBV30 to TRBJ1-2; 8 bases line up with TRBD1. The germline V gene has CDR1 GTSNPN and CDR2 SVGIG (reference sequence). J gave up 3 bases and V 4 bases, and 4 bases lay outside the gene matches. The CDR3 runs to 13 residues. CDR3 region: CAWMDRAYYGYTF. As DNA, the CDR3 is TGTGCCTGGATGGACAGGGCCTACTATGGCTACACCTTC.

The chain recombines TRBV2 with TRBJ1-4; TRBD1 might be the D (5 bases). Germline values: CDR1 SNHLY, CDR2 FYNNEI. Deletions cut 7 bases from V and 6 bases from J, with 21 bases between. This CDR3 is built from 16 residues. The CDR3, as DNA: TGTGCCAGCACCCCTCCTTTTGGGACCAGGGATGAAAAACTGTTTTTT. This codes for CASTPPFGTRDEKLFF.

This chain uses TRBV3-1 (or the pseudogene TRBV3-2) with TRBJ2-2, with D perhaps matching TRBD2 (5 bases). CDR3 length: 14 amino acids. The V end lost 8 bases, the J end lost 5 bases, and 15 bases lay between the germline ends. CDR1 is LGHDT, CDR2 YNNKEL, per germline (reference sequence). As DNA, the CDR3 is TGTGCCAGCGGCCCGGGGAGTCGGACCGGGGAGCTGTTTTTT. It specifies CASGPGSRTGELFF.

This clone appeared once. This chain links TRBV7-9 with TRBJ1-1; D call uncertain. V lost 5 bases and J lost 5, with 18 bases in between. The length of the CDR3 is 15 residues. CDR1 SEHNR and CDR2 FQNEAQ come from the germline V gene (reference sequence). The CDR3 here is CASSEGSSSRTEAFF. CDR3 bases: TGTGCCAGCAGCGAAGGGTCCTCGAGTAGGACTGAAGCTTTCTTT.

The chain's CDR3 is CASSTTTAARGGYTF. CDR3 nucleotide sequence: TGTGCCAGCAGCACAACGACGGCGGCCCGCGGCGGCTACACCTTC. V usage is TRBV9 and J usage is TRBJ1-2; D not certain. The CDR3 loop spans 15 amino acids. The V gene's germline CDR1 is SGDLS and CDR2 YYNGEE. Trimming left V 4 bases short and J 8 bases short, with 21 bases between.

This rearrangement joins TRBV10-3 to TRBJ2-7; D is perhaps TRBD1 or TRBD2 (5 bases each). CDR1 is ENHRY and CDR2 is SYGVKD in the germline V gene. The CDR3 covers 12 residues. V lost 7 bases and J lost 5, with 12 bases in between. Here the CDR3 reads CAIKLGDHEQYF. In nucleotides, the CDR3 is TGTGCCATCAAGCTGGGGGACCACGAGCAGTACTTC.

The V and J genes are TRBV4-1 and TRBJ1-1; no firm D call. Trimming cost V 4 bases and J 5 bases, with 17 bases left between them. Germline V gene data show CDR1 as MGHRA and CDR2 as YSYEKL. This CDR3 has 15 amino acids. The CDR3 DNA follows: TGCGCCAGCAGCCCGTATTCCGCGGGAGAGACTGAAGCTTTCTTT. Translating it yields CASSPYSAGETEAFF.

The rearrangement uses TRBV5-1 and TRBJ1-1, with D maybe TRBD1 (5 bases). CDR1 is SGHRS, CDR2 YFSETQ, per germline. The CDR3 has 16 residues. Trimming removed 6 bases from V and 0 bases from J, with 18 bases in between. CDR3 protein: CASTQRTGTLNTEAFF. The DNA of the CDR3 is TGCGCCAGCACCCAACGCACAGGAACCCTGAACACTGAAGCTTTCTTT. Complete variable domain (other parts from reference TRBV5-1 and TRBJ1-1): KAGVTQTPRYLIKTRGQQVTLSCSPISGHRSVSWYQQTPGQGLQFLFEYFSETQRNKGNFPGRFSGRQFSNSRSEMNVSTLELGDSALYLCASTQRTGTLNTEAFFGQGTRLTVV.

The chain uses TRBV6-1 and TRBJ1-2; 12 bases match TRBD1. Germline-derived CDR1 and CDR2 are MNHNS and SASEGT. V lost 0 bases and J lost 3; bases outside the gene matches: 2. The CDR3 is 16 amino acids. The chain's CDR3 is CASSEAGTGGDYGYTF. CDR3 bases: TGTGCCAGCAGTGAAGCGGGGACAGGGGGCGACTATGGCTACACCTTC.

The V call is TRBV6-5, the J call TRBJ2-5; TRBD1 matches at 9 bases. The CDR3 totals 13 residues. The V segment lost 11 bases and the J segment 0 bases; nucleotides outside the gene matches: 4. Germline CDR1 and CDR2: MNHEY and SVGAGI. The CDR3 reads CAGGQGYQETQYF. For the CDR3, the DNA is TGTGCCGGCGGACAGGGGTACCAAGAGACCCAGTACTTC.

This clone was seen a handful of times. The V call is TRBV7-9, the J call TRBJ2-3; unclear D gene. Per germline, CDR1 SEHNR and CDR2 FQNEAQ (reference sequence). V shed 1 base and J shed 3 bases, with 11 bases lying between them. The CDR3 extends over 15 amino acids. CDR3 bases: TGTGCCAGCAGCTTAGTCGCTGCAGGAACAGATACGCAGTATTTT. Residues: CASSLVAAGTDTQYF.

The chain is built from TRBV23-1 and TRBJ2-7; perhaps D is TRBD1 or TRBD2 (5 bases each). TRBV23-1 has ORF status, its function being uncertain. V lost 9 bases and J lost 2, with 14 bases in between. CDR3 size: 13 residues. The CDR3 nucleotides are TGCGCCAGGGCTCCGGGACCGCCCTACGAGCAGTACTTC. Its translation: CARAPGPPYEQYF.

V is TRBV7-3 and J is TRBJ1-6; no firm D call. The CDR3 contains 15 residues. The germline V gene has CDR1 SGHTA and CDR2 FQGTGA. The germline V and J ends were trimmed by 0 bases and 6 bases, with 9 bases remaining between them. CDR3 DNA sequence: TGTGCCAGCAGCTTAACGGCGTGGGGTAATTCACCCCTCCACTTT. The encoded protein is CASSLTAWGNSPLHF.

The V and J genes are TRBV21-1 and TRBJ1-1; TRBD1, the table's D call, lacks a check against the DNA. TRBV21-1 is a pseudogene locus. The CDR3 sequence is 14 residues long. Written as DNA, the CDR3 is TGTGCCAGCAGCAATCGGGACAGGGACACTGAAGCTTTCTTT. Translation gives CASSNRDRDTEAFF.

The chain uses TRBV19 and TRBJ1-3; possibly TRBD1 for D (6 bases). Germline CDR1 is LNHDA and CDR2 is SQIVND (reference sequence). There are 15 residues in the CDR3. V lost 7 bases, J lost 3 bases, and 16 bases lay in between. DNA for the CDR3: TGTGCCAGTACCTTGGACAGAGGGATTGGAAACACCATATATTTT. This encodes CASTLDRGIGNTIYF.

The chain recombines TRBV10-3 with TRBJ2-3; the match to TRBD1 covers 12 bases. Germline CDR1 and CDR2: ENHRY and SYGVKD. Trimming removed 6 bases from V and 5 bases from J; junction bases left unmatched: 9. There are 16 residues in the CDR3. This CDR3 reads CAISPGQGASKDTQYF. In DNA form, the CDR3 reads TGTGCCATCAGCCCGGGACAGGGGGCATCAAAAGATACGCAGTATTTT.

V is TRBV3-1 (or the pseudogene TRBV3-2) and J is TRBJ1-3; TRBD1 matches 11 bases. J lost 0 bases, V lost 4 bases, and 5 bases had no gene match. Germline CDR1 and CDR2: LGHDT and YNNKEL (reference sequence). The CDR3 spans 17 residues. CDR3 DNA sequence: TGTGCCAGCAGCCCACGGACAGGGGGCCTCTCTGGAAACACCATATATTTT. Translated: CASSPRTGGLSGNTIYF.

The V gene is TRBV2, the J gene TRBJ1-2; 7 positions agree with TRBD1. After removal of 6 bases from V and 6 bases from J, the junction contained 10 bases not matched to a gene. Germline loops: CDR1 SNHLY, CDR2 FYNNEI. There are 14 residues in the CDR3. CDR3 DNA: TGTGCCAGCAGGAACAGGGGACTCTGGAATGGCTACACCTTC. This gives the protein CASRNRGLWNGYTF. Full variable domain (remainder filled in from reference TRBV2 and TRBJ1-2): EPEVTQTPSHQVTQMGQEVILRCVPISNHLYFYWYRQILGQKVEFLVSFYNNEISEKSEIFDDQFSVERPDGSNFTLKIRSTKLEDSAMYFCASRNRGLWNGYTFGSGTRLTVV.

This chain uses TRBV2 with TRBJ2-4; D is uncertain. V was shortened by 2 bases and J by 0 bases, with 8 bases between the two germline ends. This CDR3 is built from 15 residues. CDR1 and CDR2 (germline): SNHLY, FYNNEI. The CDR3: CASSERALAKNIQYF. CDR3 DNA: TGTGCCAGCAGTGAAAGGGCCCTAGCCAAAAACATTCAGTACTTC.

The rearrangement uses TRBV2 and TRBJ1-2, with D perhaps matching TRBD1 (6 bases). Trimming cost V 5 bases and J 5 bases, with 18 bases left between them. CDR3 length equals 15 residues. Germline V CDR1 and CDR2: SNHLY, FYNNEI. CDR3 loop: CASSQGFGVTYGYTF. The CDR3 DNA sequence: TGTGCCAGCAGTCAGGGGTTCGGCGTAACTTATGGCTACACCTTC.